This TCR beta chain appears in the sequencing data of a study of regulatory T cells in long-lasting Graves disease. Specified time point: persistent/refractory GD, antithyroid drugs over 5 years with positive TRAb. Researchers made the TCR library from RNA that was extracted from PBMCs. This clonotype has more than one count but fewer than ten. Sequencing libraries for TCR beta were prepared with iRepertoire HTBI primers and Arm-PCR of CDR3 regions. TCRdb redid the calling of the multiplex PCR reads with MiXCR, one entry per CDR3 protein. The sample has over 650,000 distinct CDR3 sequences, about 32% seen once. The V end was cut by 7 bases, the J end by 7 bases, with 19 bases between. This CDR3 contains 14 residues. Germline lookup yields CDR1 SGHAT and CDR2 FQNNGV.

The chain links TRBV11-2 to TRBJ1-1, with a tentative D call TRBD1 (6 bases). The source was peripheral blood mononuclear cells (PBMCs), collected when the disease was refractory, from a patient treated with antithyroid drugs. This clonotype was obtained from a female donor with Graves disease. The CDR3 nucleotides are TGTGCCAGCAACAACTGGGGGGGGCAAAATGAAGCTTTCTTT. Its protein product is CASNNWGGQNEAFF.